This entry lists 27 T cell receptor beta chains sequenced from one sample in a study of tumor-infiltrating lymphocytes in glioblastoma multiforme. TCR beta libraries were built from RNA through three nested multiplex PCR rounds using modified ARM-PCR. One entry per CDR3 protein, called by TCRdb with MiXCR from the multiplex PCR reads. The sample comprises 15,000 or so distinct CDR3 sequences, roughly 74% of which are singletons, and less than 50% rests with the top ten. The sample was brain tumor tissue. The receptors were gathered from a male donor with glioblastoma.

This clonotype was seen once. One base away lies a much larger clone, so this may be a sequencing read error. The chain employs TRBV18 and TRBJ2-7; 9 bases agree with TRBD1. Germline assignment: CDR1 KGHSH and CDR2 LQKENI. CDR3 size: 12 residues. CDR3 sequence (DNA): TGTGCCAGCTCACGGGACAGGGCGGAGCTGTACTTC. This gives the protein CASSRDRAELYF.

This rearrangement joins TRBV10-3 to TRBJ2-1, with a tentative D call TRBD2 (5 bases). The CDR3 sequence is 18 residues long. The germline V gene has CDR1 ENHRY and CDR2 SYGVKD. Trimming cost V 3 bases and J 1 base, with 19 bases left between them. The CDR3 loop reads CAISDILVGDRSYNEQFF. The CDR3 DNA sequence: TGTGCCATCAGTGACATCCTAGTGGGAGATAGGTCCTACAATGAGCAGTTCTTC.

This clonotype has a single count. J is TRBJ2-1 and V is TRBV25-1; no definite D call. V lost 0 bases and J 9 bases, leaving 6 bases between the germline ends. CDR3 length: 12 residues. Germline V gene lookup returns CDR1 MGHDK and CDR2 SYGVNS. The CDR3 loop is CASSEYTSEQFF. The CDR3, as DNA: TGTGCCAGCAGTGAATATACATCTGAGCAGTTCTTC.

In its sample, this clonotype was seen once. The chain combines TRBV5-4 with TRBJ2-3; 8 bases line up with TRBD2. Trimming at V came to 2 bases and at J to 6 bases, leaving 8 bases not matched to a gene. CDR3 length equals 15 residues. CDR1 is SGHNT and CDR2 is YYREEE in the germline V gene (reference sequence). In DNA form, the CDR3 reads TGTGCCAGCAGCTTAAGCGGGAGTAGTGGCGATACGCAGTATTTT. Its protein is CASSLSGSSGDTQYF.

To note about this clonotype: The junction does not match germline at one end; this may be a read error. The chain combines TRBV20-1 with TRBJ2-3, with a possible D match to TRBD2 (6 bases). The length of the CDR3 is 18 residues. Germline V gene data show CDR1 as DFQATT and CDR2 as SNEGSKA (reference sequence). The CDR3 bases are TGCAGTGCTAGTGGGATAGGGGCGAAAGAAACTAGCAAAGATACGCAGTATTTT. This gives the protein CSASGIGAKETSKDTQYF.

The V and J genes are TRBV20-1 and TRBJ2-3; 11 positions agree with TRBD1. Germline V CDR1 and CDR2: DFQATT, SNEGSKA (reference sequence). V shed 2 bases, J shed 2 bases, and the junction held 3 bases outside the gene matches. This CDR3 comprises 15 residues. The CDR3 is CSARRTGGLTDTQYF. DNA of the CDR3: TGCAGTGCTAGAAGGACAGGGGGCCTCACAGATACGCAGTATTTT.

There are a few counts of this clonotype. This chain connects TRBV20-1 to TRBJ1-5, with TRBD1 identical over 10 bases. J was trimmed by 7 bases and V by 4 bases; bases with no gene match: 4. The CDR3 totals 13 residues. Germline CDR1 DFQATT, CDR2 SNEGSKA (reference sequence). CDR3 amino acids: CSATKTGGQPQHF. In DNA, the CDR3 is TGCAGTGCTACCAAGACAGGGGGCCAGCCCCAGCATTTT.

The V and J genes are TRBV5-8 and TRBJ2-1, with TRBD2 identical over 13 bases. With 4 bases clipped from V and 1 base from J, the junction kept 11 bases outside the gene matches. The CDR3 spans 19 residues. CDR1 is SGHTS, CDR2 YDEGEE, per germline. Here the CDR3 reads CASSELGLAGVGSYNEQFF. Written as DNA, the CDR3 is TGTGCCAGCAGCGAGTTAGGACTAGCGGGAGTCGGATCCTACAATGAGCAGTTCTTC.

This clonotype was observed a handful of times. The chain joins TRBV4-1 to TRBJ1-2, with TRBD1 matching over 8 bases. Germline CDR1 and CDR2: MGHRA and YSYEKL. The CDR3 has 15 amino acids. The junction had 7 bases not matched to a gene; V was cut back by 1 base and J by 6 bases. The CDR3 is CASSQGDGQGHGYTF. The CDR3 nucleotides read TGCGCCAGCAGCCAAGGGGACGGACAGGGCCATGGCTACACCTTC.

The J gene is TRBJ2-1, the V gene TRBV20-1; TRBD2 might be the D (7 bases). CDR1 and CDR2 (germline): DFQATT, SNEGSKA (reference sequence). CDR3 length equals 13 residues. V was pared by 7 bases and J by 7 bases, with 17 bases between. CDR3 sequence: CSVRGGELNEQFF. For the CDR3, the DNA is TGCAGTGTTAGGGGGGGGGAGCTTAATGAGCAGTTCTTC.

Notes on this clonotype: The germline gene is not matched at one end of the junction; a read error may be the cause. This chain uses TRBV5-5 with TRBJ2-5; D possibly uses TRBD1 or TRBD2 (6 bases each). CDR1 and CDR2 from the germline V gene are SGHKS and YYEKEE (reference sequence). CDR3 length: 12 amino acids. As DNA, the CDR3 is TGTGCCGGCAGCCTGGGGGGCGAGACCCAGTACTTT. Its protein product is CAGSLGGETQYF. Full variable domain (missing parts from reference TRBV5-5 and TRBJ2-5): DAGVTQSPTHLIKTRGQQVTLRCSPISGHKSVSWYQQVLGQGPQFIFQYYEKEERGRGNFPDRFSARQFPNYSSELNVNALLLGDSALYLCAGSLGGETQYFGPGTRLLVL.

About this clonotype: Just one base apart from a much larger clone, this may be a read error. The CDR3 carries no conserved terminal phenylalanine or tryptophan, so it likely arises from a read error. The gene calls are TRBV20-1 and TRBJ1-3; D possibly corresponds to TRBD1 (5 bases). V shed 3 bases and J shed 0 bases, with 12 bases lying between them. This CDR3 has 15 amino acids. The germline CDR1 and CDR2 sequences are DFQATT and SNEGSKA (reference sequence). The CDR3 coding sequence is TGCAGTGCTAGGGTCACAGGAAGCTCTGGAAACACCATATATCTT. Translated, it gives CSARVTGSSGNTIYL.

The chain carries TRBV29-1 and TRBJ2-7; TRBD1 matches 8 bases. CDR3 length: 14 residues. Trimming at V came to 0 bases and at J to 0 bases, leaving 1 base not matched to a gene. Germline V gives CDR1 SQVTM, CDR2 ANQGSEA. The CDR3 sequence: CSVEDGQGSYEQYF. CDR3 in DNA: TGCAGCGTTGAAGATGGACAGGGCTCCTACGAGCAGTACTTC.

Notes on this clonotype: The junction differs from germline at one of its ends, possibly a read error. J is TRBJ2-1 and V is TRBV4-3, with unresolved D. Looked up from germline, CDR1 is LGHNA and CDR2 is YSLEER. The CDR3 is made up of 11 amino acids. The CDR3 sequence is CASSQGSSILF. The CDR3 DNA is TGCGCCAGCAGCCAAGGGAGTAGTATACTCTTC.

This clonotype has a single count. This chain's CDR3 is CSVDTAGRETQYF. In nucleotides, the CDR3 is TGCAGCGTTGACACAGCGGGTAGAGAGACCCAGTACTTC. The chain carries TRBV29-1 and TRBJ2-5, with a weak D call TRBD2 (6 bases). Trimming shortened V by 3 bases and J by 4 bases, and 12 bases separated the two germline ends. The germline V gene encodes CDR1 SQVTM and CDR2 ANQGSEA. CDR3 length: 13 amino acids.

By share of the sample, this clonotype is large (0.1 to 1%). The chain recombines TRBV11-2 with TRBJ2-2; 7 bases agree with TRBD1. CDR1 is SGHAT and CDR2 is FQNNGV in the germline V gene. CDR3 length equals 15 residues. V lost 1 base to trimming and J lost 3 bases; unmatched junction nucleotides: 2. CDR3 residues: CASSLVQGHTGELFF. The CDR3 DNA is TGTGCCAGCAGCTTAGTACAGGGGCACACCGGGGAGCTGTTTTTT.

Comment on this clonotype: The final CDR3 position lacks the conserved phenylalanine or tryptophan, pointing to a likely read error. The chain couples TRBV11-2 to TRBJ2-3; D possibly corresponds to TRBD1 (6 bases). The CDR3 has 17 amino acids. Per the germline V gene, CDR1 is SGHAT and CDR2 is FQNNGV. As DNA, the CDR3 is TGTGCCAGCAGCTTAGATCCTGCAAACACTAGGACAGATACACAGTATTTG. It specifies CASSLDPANTRTDTQYL.

The V gene is TRBV29-1, the J gene TRBJ2-7; 7 bases align to TRBD1. From germline, CDR1 is SQVTM and CDR2 ANQGSEA. J lost 8 bases, V lost 5 bases, and 15 bases had no gene match. This CDR3 is 14 amino acids long. This CDR3 reads CSVQGTEGLYKQYF. The CDR3 DNA follows: TGCAGCGTTCAAGGGACAGAGGGGCTCTATAAGCAGTACTTC.

The rearrangement links TRBV11-1 to TRBJ2-7; the match to TRBD1 covers 7 bases. The CDR3 totals 12 residues. CDR1 is SGHAT and CDR2 is FQDESV in the germline V gene (reference sequence). CDR3 sequence (DNA): TGTGCGGGCAGCGGACAGGAGCGCGAGCAGTACTTC. Its protein is CAGSGQEREQYF.

This clonotype was seen a few times. The rearrangement uses TRBV29-1 and TRBJ1-5; TRBD1 might be the D (6 bases). Germline values: CDR1 SQVTM, CDR2 ANQGSEA. The CDR3 is 14 residues long. V lost 4 bases and J lost 5, with 15 bases in between. In DNA form, the CDR3 reads TGCAGCGTTGTATCGGCAGGGGACCATCAGCCCCAGCATTTT. Its protein is CSVVSAGDHQPQHF.

The chain combines TRBV28 with TRBJ2-7; possibly TRBD2 for D (5 bases). Germline CDR1 and CDR2: MDHEN and SYDVKM. V gave up 4 bases and J gave up 5 bases, with 12 bases separating them. The CDR3 length is 13 residues. The CDR3 is CASSYSDSHEQYF. DNA for the CDR3: TGTGCCAGCAGTTACTCGGACTCACACGAGCAGTACTTC.

The CDR3 sequence is CASSLARTPVTDTQYF. The CDR3 region has the DNA TGTGCCAGCAGCTTGGCAAGGACGCCAGTCACAGATACGCAGTATTTT. V is TRBV5-6 and J is TRBJ2-3; no firm D call. The CDR3 sequence is 16 residues long. Trimming stripped 0 bases from V and 2 bases from J, with 13 bases between. CDR1 SGHDT and CDR2 YYEEEE come from the germline V gene.

The table lists this clonotype with a few counts. Possible read error: a much larger clone is one base away. The V gene is TRBV6-1, the J gene TRBJ1-3; D is undetermined. This CDR3 has 11 amino acids. The ends were cut back, 10 bases at V and 4 bases at J, with 8 bases in the middle. CDR1 and CDR2 (germline): MNHNS, SASEGT. The CDR3 reads CANIKGNTIYF. The CDR3 DNA follows: TGTGCCAACATCAAGGGAAACACCATATATTTT.

Sample share makes this clonotype medium-sized (0.01 to 0.1%). The chain uses TRBV12-1 and TRBJ2-7; the D segment call TRBD1 is taken from the table without a DNA check. TRBV12-1 is annotated as a pseudogene. The length of the CDR3 is 16 residues. The CDR3 protein is CASGRYGQGAGYEQYF. CDR3 nucleotide sequence: TGTGCCAGCGGAAGATATGGACAGGGGGCCGGGTACGAGCAGTACTTC.

Points on this clonotype: At one boundary the junction diverges from the germline segment, which might be a read error. The chain's CDR3 is CASSRGLLNSPFRF. CDR3 nucleotide sequence: TGTGCCAGCAGCCGTGGACTGTTAAATTCACCCTTCCGCTTT. The rearrangement links TRBV6-6 to TRBJ1-6, with D hard to call. Germline loops: CDR1 MNHNY, CDR2 SVGAGI (reference sequence). The CDR3 has 14 residues.

By sample share, this clonotype is medium-sized. The chain carries TRBV10-3 and TRBJ1-1, with D hard to call. The germline V gene has CDR1 ENHRY and CDR2 SYGVKD. CDR3 length: 14 residues. The V end was cut by 10 bases, the J end by 2 bases, with 17 bases between. The CDR3 DNA reads TGTGCCACAACCTCCGAGGCAATAAACACTGAAGCTTTCTTT. Encoded protein: CATTSEAINTEAFF.

Worth noting for this clonotype: Compared with germline, one end of the junction differs, possibly owing to a read error. This rearrangement joins TRBV11-2 to TRBJ2-2; possibly TRBD2 for D (5 bases). CDR3 size: 20 residues. Germline assignment: CDR1 SGHAT and CDR2 FQNNGV. The CDR3 DNA reads TGTGTCAGCACCCCCTCATTCGGCCAAGGGCTGGCTGTAAACACCGGGGAGCTGTCTTTT. As protein: CVSTPSFGQGLAVNTGELSF. The variable domain in full, with the rest retrieved from reference TRBV11-2 and TRBJ2-2, is EAGVAQSPRYKIIEKRQSVAFWCNPISGHATLYWYQQILGQGPKLLIQFQNNGVVDDSQLPKDRFSAERLKGVDSTLKIQPAKLEDSAVYLCVSTPSFGQGLAVNTGELSFGEGSRLTVL.